These 22 T cell receptor beta chains were all obtained from the same sample, sequenced in a study of T cell responses to AZD1222 COVID-19 vaccine. Sequenced by immunoSEQ multiplex PCR; TCRdb stores in-frame clones only, minus some. The profile shows 100,000 to 150,000 clones, roughly nine tenths of them singletons. The specimen was peripheral blood, collected on day 0 of AZD1222 vaccination. The source is an adult in good health.

Points on this clone: This sample includes further DNA sequences coding for the same CDR3. The chain has TRBV9 and TRBJ1-4; D not resolved. This CDR3 has 14 amino acids. With 2 bases removed from V and 0 bases from J, the gap between germline ends came to 5 bases. CDR1 is SGDLS and CDR2 is YYNGEE in the germline V gene. The CDR3 loop reads CASSVLATNEKLFF. CDR3 DNA sequence: TGTGCCAGCAGCGTTCTAGCAACTAATGAAAAACTGTTTTTT.

The CDR3, as DNA: TGTGCCATCAGTGCCGGGCCGGGGGCCAACGTCCTGACTTTC. Translation gives CAISAGPGANVLTF. The chain has TRBV10-3 and TRBJ2-6; D is unresolved. This CDR3 comprises 14 residues. Germline V gives CDR1 ENHRY, CDR2 SYGVKD. Trimming left V 4 bases short and J 4 bases short, with 8 bases between.

V is TRBV3-1 (or the pseudogene TRBV3-2) and J is TRBJ1-3; D ambiguous. V was cut by 1 base and J by 12 bases, with 13 bases left in between. Germline V CDR1 and CDR2: LGHDT, YNNKEL (reference sequence). CDR3 length equals 13 residues. The CDR3 DNA reads TGTGCCAGCAGCCAAGGATGGGTTCCGGACATATATTTT. Amino acid sequence: CASSQGWVPDIYF.

A single count supports this clone. The J gene is TRBJ2-6, the V gene TRBV28; unclear D gene. Trimming removed 6 bases at V and 3 bases at J, with 6 bases between. The germline gives CDR1 MDHEN, CDR2 SYDVKM. The CDR3 spans 13 residues. DNA for the CDR3: TGTGCCAGCAGATATGTTGGGGCCAACGTCCTGACTTTC. As protein: CASRYVGANVLTF.

The chain uses TRBV7-2 and TRBJ2-2, with a possible D match to TRBD2 (5 bases). This CDR3 is 16 amino acids long. CDR1 is SGHTA, CDR2 FQGNSA, per germline. Trimming took off 1 base at V and 8 bases at J, with 17 bases between the two ends. The CDR3 is CASSLVRSPRGGELFF. CDR3 coding DNA: TGTGCCAGCAGCTTAGTTCGGTCTCCACGAGGGGGGGAGCTGTTTTTT.

The chain employs TRBV30 and TRBJ2-3, with D uncertain. With 4 bases removed from V and 6 bases from J, the gap between germline ends came to 14 bases. This CDR3 is built from 13 residues. Germline V CDR1 and CDR2: GTSNPN, SVGIG (reference sequence). The DNA for the CDR3 is TGTGCCTGGATTGGGGTCGGTAGGGATACGCAGTATTTT. Amino acid sequence: CAWIGVGRDTQYF.

The chain recombines TRBV25-1 with TRBJ1-2; D gene ambiguous. The germline gives CDR1 MGHDK, CDR2 SYGVNS. CDR3 size: 16 residues. The V gene lost 3 bases and the J gene lost 2 bases, with 16 bases spanning the gap. The CDR3, as DNA: TGTGCCAGCAGTGAGATCGGCAGACCTGGGAACTATGGCTACACCTTC. Translating gives CASSEIGRPGNYGYTF.

V and J are TRBV28 and TRBJ2-1; 16 bases align to TRBD2. The germline V gene encodes CDR1 MDHEN and CDR2 SYDVKM. This CDR3 contains 18 residues. J lost 10 bases, V lost 2 bases, and 11 bases had no gene match. The CDR3 loop reads CASSLPLGTSGGGEEQFF. The CDR3 DNA reads TGTGCCAGCAGTTTACCCCTCGGGACTAGCGGGGGGGGAGAAGAGCAGTTCTTC.

The chain has TRBV3-1 (or the pseudogene TRBV3-2) and TRBJ1-5; D is ambiguous. CDR1 LGHDT and CDR2 YNNKEL come from the germline V gene (reference sequence). The CDR3 runs 13 residues. Trimming removed 2 bases from V and 6 bases from J, with 8 bases in between. CDR3 coding DNA: TGTGCCAGCAGCCAATCTGAAGGTCAGCCCCAGCATTTT. Its translation is CASSQSEGQPQHF.

V usage is TRBV11-2 and J usage is TRBJ1-2; maybe TRBD1 (5 bases). Germline CDR1 is SGHAT and CDR2 is FQNNGV. Trimming stripped 3 bases from V and 2 bases from J, with 10 bases between. The CDR3 covers 14 residues. CDR3 DNA sequence: TGTGCCAGCAGCTTCTCCCCAGGGAACTATGGCTACACCTTC. The encoded protein is CASSFSPGNYGYTF.

The chain couples TRBV6-4 to TRBJ1-6; TRBD1 agrees at 7 bases. The ends lost 6 bases at V and 10 bases at J; junction bases unmatched: 9. This CDR3 region has 14 residues. Germline V gene lookup returns CDR1 MRHNA and CDR2 SNTAGT. CDR3 region: CASSQGVQDSPLHF. The CDR3 DNA is TGTGCCAGCAGCCAGGGGGTTCAAGACTCACCCCTCCACTTT.

The CDR3 coding sequence is TGTGCCAGCGGAGATGCAGGGGGATATACTGAAGCTTTCTTT. It codes for CASGDAGGYTEAFF. This chain uses TRBV28 with TRBJ1-1; 7 positions agree with TRBD1. This CDR3 is built from 14 residues. The V and J ends lost 8 bases and 5 bases, in that order; junction bases with no gene match: 11. Germline lookup yields CDR1 MDHEN and CDR2 SYDVKM.

V is TRBV28 and J is TRBJ1-2; D may be TRBD1 (6 bases). The CDR3 consists of 16 residues. Between the trimmed V and J ends, which lost 10 bases and 3 bases, there was a span of 24 bases. Germline CDR1 reads MDHEN; CDR2 reads SYDVKM. In nucleotides, the CDR3 is TGTGCCACCTCAAAAACTCATGACAGGACCTACTATGGCTACACCTTC. Translation gives CATSKTHDRTYYGYTF.

The chain links TRBV3-1 (or the pseudogene TRBV3-2) to TRBJ2-7; possible D gene TRBD1, 6 bases. The CDR3 extends over 15 amino acids. Deletions cut 1 base from V and 0 bases from J, with 10 bases between. CDR1 and CDR2 from the germline V gene are LGHDT and YNNKEL (reference sequence). The CDR3, as DNA: TGTGCCAGCAGCCAAGGGACAGCTCTCTCCTACGAGCAGTACTTC. Its protein is CASSQGTALSYEQYF.

This clone was recorded only once. The chain combines TRBV18 with TRBJ1-2; the match to TRBD1 covers 7 bases. V shed 6 bases and J 3 bases; nucleotides not matched to a gene: 4. The germline V gene has CDR1 KGHSH and CDR2 LQKENI. The CDR3 contains 13 residues. CDR3 loop: CASSPGGDYGYTF. In DNA form, the CDR3 reads TGTGCCAGCTCTCCAGGGGGAGACTATGGCTACACCTTC.

V usage is TRBV30 and J usage is TRBJ1-2; D call uncertain. This CDR3 is 13 amino acids long. From germline, CDR1 is GTSNPN and CDR2 SVGIG (reference sequence). Trimming shortened V by 3 bases and J by 3 bases, and 11 bases separated the two germline ends. The CDR3 protein is CAWSGEPHYGYTF. DNA of the CDR3: TGTGCCTGGAGCGGAGAACCCCACTATGGCTACACCTTC.

In its sample, this clone was seen once. This chain links TRBV9 with TRBJ1-1; no firm D call. Germline values: CDR1 SGDLS, CDR2 YYNGEE. V dropped 2 bases and J dropped 6 bases, with 14 bases sitting between them. The CDR3 has 14 amino acids. CDR3 region: CASSVGSESAEAFF. Written as DNA, the CDR3 is TGTGCCAGCAGCGTGGGCTCGGAAAGCGCTGAAGCTTTCTTT.

This clone was seen repeatedly, ten times or more. This sequence joins TRBV19 and TRBJ1-5; D is uncertain. V was shortened by 3 bases and J by 6 bases, with 24 bases between the two germline ends. The CDR3 consists of 18 residues. CDR1 and CDR2 from the germline V gene are LNHDA and SQIVND (reference sequence). The CDR3 nucleotides are TGTGCCAGTAGTATTTTTATCGGCAGCCCTTCCGTCGGTCAGCCCCAGCATTTT. Translating gives CASSIFIGSPSVGQPQHF.

The chain has TRBV4-1 and TRBJ2-7, with 7 bases matching TRBD1. J was trimmed by 4 bases and V by 4 bases; bases with no gene match: 10. Germline V lookup: CDR1 MGHRA, CDR2 YSYEKL. This CDR3 is 15 amino acids long. The CDR3 region is CASSPVAGGGYEQYF. The CDR3, as DNA: TGCGCCAGCAGCCCCGTGGCAGGGGGTGGGTACGAGCAGTACTTC.

This clone was picked up one time. The V call is TRBV29-1, the J call TRBJ2-3; D call uncertain. The CDR3 contains 13 residues. Trimming stripped 6 bases from V and 0 bases from J, with 10 bases between. Germline CDR1 SQVTM, CDR2 ANQGSEA. The CDR3 loop is CSVDSPSTDTQYF. DNA of the CDR3: TGCAGCGTAGATTCCCCAAGCACAGATACGCAGTATTTT.

The V gene is TRBV7-6, the J gene TRBJ2-7; 9 positions match TRBD1. The CDR3 is 14 amino acids. Per germline, CDR1 SGHVS and CDR2 FNYEAQ. J lost 3 bases, V lost 3 bases, and 3 bases had no gene match. The CDR3 DNA reads as TGTGCCAGCAGCTTCGGGACAGGGTTCTACGAGCAGTACTTC. This sequence encodes CASSFGTGFYEQYF.

The V call is TRBV16, the J call TRBJ1-6; D is uncertain. CDR3 size: 15 residues. Germline CDR1 reads KGHSY; CDR2 reads FQNENV. Trimming stripped 0 bases from V and 8 bases from J, with 11 bases between. The DNA of the CDR3 is TGTGCCAGCAGCCAATCGCCGGGTCGGGATTCACCCCTCCACTTT. Encoded protein: CASSQSPGRDSPLHF. Full variable domain (missing parts from reference TRBV16 and TRBJ1-6): GEEVAQTPKHLVRGEGQKAKLYCAPIKGHSYVFWYQQVLKNEFKFLISFQNENVFDETGMPKERFSAKCLPNSPCSLEIQATKLEDSAVYFCASSQSPGRDSPLHFGNGTRLTVT.